This TCR beta chain was captured by sequencing in a study of radiation and T cells in renal cell carcinoma (dated by TCRdb to 2020 to 2022). The study in broad terms: Samples were obtained from a clinical trial, in which 15 Gy stereotactic body radiation therapy was delivered to primary renal cell carcinomas and nephrectomy was performed 4 weeks later. A total of fewer than 55 samples underwent TCR beta sequencing, made up of approximately 26 tumors and about 27 peripheral blood samples. A total of 4 million to 5 million unique CDR3 nucleotide sequences, encoding 2,500,000 or so unique CDR3 amino acid sequences, were found across all 55 or so samples. The study at large found these results: Blood repertoire dynamics were not followed beyond 4 weeks after treatment. An increase in top tumor clonotypes in blood was observed from baseline to 2 weeks post-radiation, followed by contraction by 4 weeks, which was taken to suggest transient expansion of tumor-resident clones. With a single-armed trial design, the study had no way to address how radiation dose or scheduling affects the TCR repertoire. Because no pretreatment tumor biopsies were available, whether clonotypes were present in the tumor at baseline could not be determined.

TCR beta libraries were generated from genomic DNA with the immunoSEQ kit, following the manufacturer's recommendations. For library preparation, a first multiplex PCR was performed with proprietary primers, followed by a second PCR in which unique barcodes were added, and bead cleanups were performed after each round. Each sample batch included a kit-provided positive control reaction and a negative control reaction. The final libraries were assessed on an Agilent 4200 TapeStation D1000 ScreenTape, pooled by volume, and quantified by qPCR. An Illumina NextSeq500 fitted with a MidOutput 150-cycle cartridge performed the sequencing, running 156 Read1 cycles and 15 Index1 cycles with the kit's custom primers. The pooled library was loaded at approximately 1 pM, with an approximately 20% PhiX control spiked in. The original methods were these. The vendor-processed data were analyzed in R, and a clonotype was defined as all T cells that share the same CDR3 nucleotide sequence. In the clone abundance analyses, frequencies in each sample were normalized to that sample's 10,000 most abundant clones. Public T cell clones, averaging fewer than five per sample, were removed before analysis. A difference in abundance of at least 32-fold between compartments was used to define tumor-enriched and baseline blood-enriched clonotypes. A beta-binomial differential abundance model was applied to find clonotypes that expanded or contracted between blood time points. Similarity between tumor and blood repertoires was quantified using the Baroni-Urbani and Buser coefficient, and groups were compared with two-tailed Wilcoxon tests in R. Held by TCRdb, this immuneACCESS table contains in-frame sequences only and omits some clones. Under half of the omission traces to an unresolved V gene where checked; the cause of the rest is unknown. The V and J calls and the clone size are those of that table, but D and trimming were determined from the DNA. Counted in this sample were 100,000 to 150,000 clones; around 85% of them appeared once. The ten largest make up 5% to 6.5% of the sample.

Comment on this clone: No antigen is known for it. Base qualities are missing; no much larger clone stands one base away.

The CDR3 starts with the cysteine, ends with the phenylalanine, and has 15 residues. CDR3 DNA only is kept here, 45 bases in frame from base 1. As encoded in the germline V gene, CDR1 is SNHLY while CDR2 is FYNNEI. Clipping removes 5 bases from V and 8 bases from J, with 11 as the unmatched junction base count. Sample time point, as interpreted from the label and publication: blood 2 weeks post-SBRT. The treatment or condition label for this specimen denotes: 15 Gy SBRT to primary tumor, nephrectomy 4 weeks later. To follow tumor-enriched clonotypes, serial peripheral blood was collected from radiation-treated patients at baseline and at 2 weeks and 4 weeks after SBRT. Renal cell carcinoma with clear cell pathology was present in all patients. The QIAamp DNA Blood Mini Kit (Qiagen) was used to prepare genomic DNA for TCR sequencing. Only samples passing all quality control checks were included in the analyses.

The sequence derives from a man aged 45-60 years with renal cell carcinoma. Source: blood, taken from a patient whose treatment included radiotherapy and nephrectomy. The rearrangement combines TRBV2 with TRBJ1-4; a stretch of 7 junction bases matches TRBD1. The DNA sequence reads TGTGCCAGCAGTCAACAGGGGTCGGAATTGGAAAAACTGTTTTTT. Translated, it gives CASSQQGSELEKLFF.